These T cell receptor beta chains were read from a single sample in a study of graft-versus-host responses after intestinal transplantation. Antigens for these TCRs are unknown. Assay: immunoSEQ multiplex PCR; the TCRdb copy retains only in-frame clones and omits some. The repertoire consists of approximately 85,000 clones, with about 93% occurring once and the leading ten covering around 1.1%. The sample in question was unstimulated CD8+ T cells sorted from spleen or lymph node cells, obtained before transplant. These receptors all come from a human donor who was the organ donor for an intestinal transplant. The CDR3 runs from the conserved cysteine through the conserved F or W. The D gene is left open where the match is weak. Expanded clones get a size class; other rows say once, few or many, or leave the size out.

J: TRBJ1-2
size: -
D: TRBD1
V: TRBV2
CDR3: CASSVRQGAYGYTF
DNA: TGTGCCAGCAGTGTGAGACAGGGGGCCTATGGCTACACCTTC

J: TRBJ1-5
size: -
D: TRBD1
V: TRBV30
CDR3: CAWDGTGAQPQHF
DNA: TGTGCCTGGGATGGGACAGGGGCTCAGCCCCAGCATTTT

J: TRBJ2-3
size: -
D: TRBD2
V: TRBV4-3
CDR3: CASSQETQREIGDTQYF
DNA: TGCGCCAGCAGCCAAGAGACCCAGCGGGAGATCGGAGATACGCAGTATTTT

J: TRBJ2-7
size: -
D: TRBD1
V: TRBV5-1
CDR3: CASSYLQGIHEQYF
DNA: TGCGCCAGCAGCTACCTACAGGGGATCCACGAGCAGTACTTC

J: TRBJ2-1
size: -
D: -
V: TRBV11-2
CDR3: CASSQMSAYNEQFF
DNA: TGTGCCAGCAGCCAAATGAGCGCCTACAATGAGCAGTTCTTC

J: TRBJ2-1
size: -
D: TRBD2
V: TRBV7-3
CDR3: CASSPKTSGTYNEQFF
DNA: TGTGCCAGCAGCCCAAAGACTAGCGGTACCTACAATGAGCAGTTCTTC

J: TRBJ2-2
size: -
D: -
V: TRBV18
CDR3: CASPVEGLANTGELFF
DNA: TGTGCCAGTCCCGTCGAGGGCCTAGCGAACACCGGGGAGCTGTTTTTT

J: TRBJ1-4
size: -
D: -
V: TRBV19
CDR3: CASSGATNEKLFF
DNA: TGTGCCAGTTCGGGAGCAACTAATGAAAAACTGTTTTTT

J: TRBJ2-7
size: -
D: TRBD2
V: TRBV11-2
CDR3: CASCCPLAGLHEQYF
DNA: TGTGCCAGCTGCTGTCCGCTAGCGGGGTTGCACGAGCAGTACTTC

J: TRBJ1-5
size: once
D: -
V: TRBV5-5
CDR3: CASSALWGLNQPQHF
DNA: TGTGCCAGCAGCGCTTTATGGGGGCTCAATCAGCCCCAGCATTTT

J: TRBJ1-1
size: -
D: TRBD1
V: TRBV7-9
CDR3: CASNAGVGTGANTEAFF
DNA: TGTGCCAGCAACGCGGGGGTCGGGACAGGGGCTAACACTGAAGCTTTCTTT

J: TRBJ2-2
size: -
D: TRBD1
V: TRBV4-1
CDR3: CASSHRDRVLGELFF
DNA: TGCGCCAGCAGCCATAGGGACAGGGTGTTAGGGGAGCTGTTTTTT

J: TRBJ2-7
size: -
D: TRBD2
V: TRBV19
CDR3: CASSSSSGEYEQYF
DNA: TGTGCCAGTAGTTCATCGAGCGGGGAGTACGAGCAGTACTTC

J: TRBJ1-2
size: -
D: -
V: TRBV5-1
CDR3: CASSLAWRATSNYGYTF
DNA: TGCGCCAGCAGCTTGGCCTGGCGGGCGACTTCCAACTATGGCTACACCTTC

J: TRBJ2-7
size: -
D: TRBD1
V: TRBV7-6
CDR3: CASSPTGGPYEQYF
DNA: TGTGCCAGCAGCCCGACAGGGGGCCCCTACGAGCAGTACTTC

J: TRBJ1-2
size: once
D: -
V: TRBV5-1
CDR3: CASSNPMDSYGYTF
DNA: TGCGCCAGCAGCAACCCAATGGACAGCTATGGCTACACCTTC

J: TRBJ1-2
size: -
D: -
V: TRBV18
CDR3: CASSPVGTTYNGYTF
DNA: TGTGCCAGCTCACCGGTGGGGACAACTTACAATGGCTACACCTTC

J: TRBJ1-1
size: -
D: -
V: TRBV7-3
CDR3: CASSLTGGTEAFF
DNA: TGTGCCAGCAGCTTAACAGGGGGTACTGAAGCTTTCTTT

J: TRBJ2-6
size: once
D: TRBD1
V: TRBV4-3
CDR3: CASSRGQGSGANVLTF
DNA: TGCGCCAGCAGCCGGGGACAGGGGTCTGGGGCCAACGTCCTGACTTTC

J: TRBJ2-7
size: -
D: -
V: TRBV30
CDR3: CAWSPGLYEQYF
DNA: TGTGCCTGGAGCCCTGGACTTTACGAGCAGTACTTC

J: TRBJ2-3
size: -
D: TRBD2
V: TRBV27
CDR3: CASSLYPSGSDTQYF
DNA: TGTGCCAGCAGTTTATATCCTAGCGGGAGTGATACGCAGTATTTT

J: TRBJ2-7
size: -
D: TRBD1
V: TRBV11-3
CDR3: CASSVRQGASYEQYF
DNA: TGTGCCAGCAGCGTTAGGCAGGGGGCATCCTACGAGCAGTACTTC

J: TRBJ2-3
size: -
D: -
V: TRBV9
CDR3: CASSVDTRSTDTQYF
DNA: TGTGCCAGCAGCGTAGACACACGATCCACAGATACGCAGTATTTT

J: TRBJ2-5
size: once
D: TRBD1
V: TRBV6-5
CDR3: CASSFGTGQETQYF
DNA: TGTGCCAGCAGTTTCGGGACAGGACAAGAGACCCAGTACTTC

J: TRBJ2-1
size: -
D: TRBD2
V: TRBV4-3
CDR3: CASSLRIAGTDNEQFF
DNA: TGCGCCAGCAGCCTCCGAATAGCGGGAACAGACAATGAGCAGTTCTTC

J: TRBJ2-1
size: -
D: -
V: TRBV5-1
CDR3: CASSFWGLPNEQFF
DNA: TGCGCCAGCAGCTTCTGGGGACTTCCAAATGAGCAGTTCTTC

J: TRBJ2-7
size: -
D: -
V: TRBV27
CDR3: CASSSGVAPYEQYF
DNA: TGTGCCAGCAGTTCCGGGGTTGCCCCCTACGAGCAGTACTTC

J: TRBJ2-2
size: -
D: TRBD2
V: TRBV10-3
CDR3: CAINSAGGPGTGELFF
DNA: TGTGCCATCAATTCGGCGGGAGGGCCGGGAACCGGGGAGCTGTTTTTT

J: TRBJ1-5
size: once
D: -
V: TRBV27
CDR3: CASSTRGGSQPQHF
DNA: TGTGCCAGCAGTACCCGGGGCGGGAGTCAGCCCCAGCATTTT

J: TRBJ1-5
size: -
D: TRBD1
V: TRBV27
CDR3: CASSLPGQGIRQPQHF
DNA: TGTGCCAGCAGTTTACCGGGACAGGGGATTAGGCAGCCCCAGCATTTT

J: TRBJ2-7
size: -
D: -
V: TRBV2
CDR3: CASMDRSREQYF
DNA: TGTGCCAGCATGGACAGATCTCGGGAGCAGTACTTC

J: TRBJ2-1
size: -
D: -
V: TRBV19
CDR3: CASSIGGVSSYNEQFF
DNA: TGTGCCAGTAGTATCGGAGGGGTGAGCTCCTACAATGAGCAGTTCTTC

J: TRBJ1-1
size: -
D: -
V: TRBV19
CDR3: CASSIDLDRNTEAFF
DNA: TGTGCCAGTAGTATAGACCTCGACAGGAACACTGAAGCTTTCTTT

J: TRBJ1-1
size: -
D: -
V: TRBV5-1
CDR3: CASSYDSLEAFF
DNA: TGCGCCAGCAGCTATGACAGCCTTGAAGCTTTCTTT

J: TRBJ1-2
size: -
D: TRBD1
V: TRBV19
CDR3: CASPCSQGISYTF
DNA: TGTGCCAGTCCCTGTTCACAGGGGATTAGCTACACCTTC

J: TRBJ2-7
size: -
D: -
V: TRBV2
CDR3: CASSEGPRDTYEQYF
DNA: TGTGCCAGCAGTGAGGGGCCAAGGGACACCTACGAGCAGTACTTC

J: TRBJ1-1
size: -
D: TRBD1
V: TRBV4-1
CDR3: CASSPDREERTEAFF
DNA: TGCGCCAGCAGCCCCGACAGGGAAGAGAGAACTGAAGCTTTCTTT

J: TRBJ2-2
size: -
D: TRBD2
V: TRBV13
CDR3: CASSSPSGVDTGELFF
DNA: TGTGCCAGCAGCTCCCCTAGCGGGGTGGACACCGGGGAGCTGTTTTTT

J: TRBJ2-1
size: once
D: TRBD2
V: TRBV11-2
CDR3: CASSGTQRGSNEQFF
DNA: TGTGCCAGCAGTGGCACCCAGCGGGGGTCAAATGAGCAGTTCTTC

J: TRBJ2-3
size: -
D: TRBD2
V: TRBV18
CDR3: CASSPRRGGTDTQYF
DNA: TGTGCCAGCTCACCGCGGCGGGGGGGCACAGATACGCAGTATTTT

J: TRBJ1-5
size: -
D: -
V: TRBV5-1
CDR3: CASRPPRCRTASNQPQHF
DNA: TGCGCCAGCAGACCCCCCAGGTGCAGGACTGCTAGCAATCAGCCCCAGCATTTT

J: TRBJ2-7
size: -
D: TRBD1
V: TRBV28
CDR3: CASSLTGTGAEQYF
DNA: TGTGCCAGCAGTCTAACCGGGACAGGGGCCGAGCAGTACTTC

J: TRBJ2-1
size: -
D: TRBD2
V: TRBV6-5
CDR3: CASSYSPSGKSNEQFF
DNA: TGTGCCAGCAGTTACTCCCCCAGCGGGAAAAGCAATGAGCAGTTCTTC

J: TRBJ1-5
size: -
D: -
V: TRBV19
CDR3: CASSGMGAGEYSNQPQHF
DNA: TGTGCCAGTAGTGGTATGGGGGCAGGGGAGTATAGCAATCAGCCCCAGCATTTT

J: TRBJ2-1
size: few
D: TRBD2
V: TRBV6-5
CDR3: CASSYSGTRNEQFF
DNA: TGTGCCAGCAGTTACTCGGGGACTAGGAATGAGCAGTTCTTC

J: TRBJ2-5
size: once
D: TRBD2
V: TRBV4-1
CDR3: CASSPSGGAVETQYF
DNA: TGCGCCAGCAGCCCCAGCGGGGGGGCCGTGGAGACCCAGTACTTC

J: TRBJ1-1
size: few
D: -
V: TRBV4-1
CDR3: CASSHPGVGTEAFF
DNA: TGCGCCAGCAGCCACCCAGGGGTAGGCACTGAAGCTTTCTTT

J: TRBJ2-7
size: -
D: -
V: TRBV27
CDR3: CASSLARRTYEQYF
DNA: TGTGCCAGCAGTTTAGCTCGGAGGACCTACGAGCAGTACTTC